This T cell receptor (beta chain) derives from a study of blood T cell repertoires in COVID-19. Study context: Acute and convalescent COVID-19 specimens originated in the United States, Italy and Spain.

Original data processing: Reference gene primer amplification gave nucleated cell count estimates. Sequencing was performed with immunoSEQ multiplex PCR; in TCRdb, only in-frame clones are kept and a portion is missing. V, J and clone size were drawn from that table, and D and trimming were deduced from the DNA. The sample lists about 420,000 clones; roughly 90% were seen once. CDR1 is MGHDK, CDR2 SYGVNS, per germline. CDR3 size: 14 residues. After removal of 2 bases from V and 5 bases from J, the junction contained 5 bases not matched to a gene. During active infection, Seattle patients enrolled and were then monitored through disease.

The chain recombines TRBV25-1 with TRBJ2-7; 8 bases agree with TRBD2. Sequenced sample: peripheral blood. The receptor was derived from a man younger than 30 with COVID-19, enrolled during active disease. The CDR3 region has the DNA TGTGCCAGCAGTGAACGGGGGGGAGAACACGAGCAGTACTTC. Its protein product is CASSERGGEHEQYF.